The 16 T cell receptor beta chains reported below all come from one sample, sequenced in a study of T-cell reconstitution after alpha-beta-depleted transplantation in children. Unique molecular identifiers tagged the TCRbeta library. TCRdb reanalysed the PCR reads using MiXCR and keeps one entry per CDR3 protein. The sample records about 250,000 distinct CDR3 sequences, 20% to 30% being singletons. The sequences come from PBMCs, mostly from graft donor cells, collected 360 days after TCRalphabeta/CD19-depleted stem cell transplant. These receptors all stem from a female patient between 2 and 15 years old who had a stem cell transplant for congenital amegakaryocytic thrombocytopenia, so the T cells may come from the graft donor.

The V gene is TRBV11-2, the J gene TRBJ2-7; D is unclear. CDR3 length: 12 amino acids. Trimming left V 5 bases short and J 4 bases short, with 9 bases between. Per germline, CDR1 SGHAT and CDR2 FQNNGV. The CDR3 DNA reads TGTGCCAGCAGCCCACACCATTACGAGCAGTACTTC. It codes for CASSPHHYEQYF. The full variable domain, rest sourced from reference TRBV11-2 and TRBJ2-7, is EAGVAQSPRYKIIEKRQSVAFWCNPISGHATLYWYQQILGQGPKLLIQFQNNGVVDDSQLPKDRFSAERLKGVDSTLKIQPAKLEDSAVYLCASSPHHYEQYFGPGTRLTVT.

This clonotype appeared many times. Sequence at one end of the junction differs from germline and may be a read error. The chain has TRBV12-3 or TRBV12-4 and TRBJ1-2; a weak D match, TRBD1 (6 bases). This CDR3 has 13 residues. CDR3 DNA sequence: TGCGCCAGCAGCTTGGACAGTAACTATGGCTACACCTTC. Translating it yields CASSLDSNYGYTF.

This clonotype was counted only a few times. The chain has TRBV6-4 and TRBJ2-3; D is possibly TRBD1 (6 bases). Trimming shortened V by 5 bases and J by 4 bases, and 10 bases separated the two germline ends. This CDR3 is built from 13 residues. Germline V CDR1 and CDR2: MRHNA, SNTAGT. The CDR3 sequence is CASSRQASDTQYF. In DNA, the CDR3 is TGTGCCAGCAGTCGACAGGCTTCAGATACGCAGTATTTT.

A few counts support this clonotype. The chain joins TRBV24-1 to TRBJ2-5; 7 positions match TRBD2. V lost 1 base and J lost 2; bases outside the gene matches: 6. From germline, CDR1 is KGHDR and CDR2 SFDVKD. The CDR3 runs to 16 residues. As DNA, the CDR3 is TGTGCCACCAGTGATTTAGCACCGGGACTACAAGAGACCCAGTACTTC. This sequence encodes CATSDLAPGLQETQYF.

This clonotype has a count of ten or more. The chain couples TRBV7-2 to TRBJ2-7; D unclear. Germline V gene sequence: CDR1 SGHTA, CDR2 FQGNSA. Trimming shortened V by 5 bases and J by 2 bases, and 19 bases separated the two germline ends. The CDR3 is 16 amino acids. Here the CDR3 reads CASSRVISRPTYEQYF. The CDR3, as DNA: TGTGCCAGCAGCCGGGTTATTAGTCGGCCGACCTACGAGCAGTACTTC.

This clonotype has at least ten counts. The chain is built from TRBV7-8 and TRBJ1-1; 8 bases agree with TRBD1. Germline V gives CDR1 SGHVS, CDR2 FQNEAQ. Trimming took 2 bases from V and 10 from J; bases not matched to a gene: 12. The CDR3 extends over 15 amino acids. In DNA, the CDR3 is TGTGCCAGCAGCTTATTAGGACAGGGAAATGACAGAGCTTTCTTT. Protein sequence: CASSLLGQGNDRAFF.

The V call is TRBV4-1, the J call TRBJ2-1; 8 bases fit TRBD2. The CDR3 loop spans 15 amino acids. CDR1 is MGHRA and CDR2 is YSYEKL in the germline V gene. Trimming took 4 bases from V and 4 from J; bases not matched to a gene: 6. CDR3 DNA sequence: TGCGCCAGCAGCCCGAGCGGGAGTCCATACAATGAGCAGTTCTTC. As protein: CASSPSGSPYNEQFF.

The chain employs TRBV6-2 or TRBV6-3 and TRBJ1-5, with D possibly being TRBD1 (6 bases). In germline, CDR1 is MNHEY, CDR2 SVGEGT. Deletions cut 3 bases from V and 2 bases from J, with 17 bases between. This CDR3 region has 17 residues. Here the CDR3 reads CASSYKGGNLGNQPQHF. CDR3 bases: TGTGCCAGCAGTTATAAAGGGGGGAATCTAGGCAATCAGCCCCAGCATTTT.

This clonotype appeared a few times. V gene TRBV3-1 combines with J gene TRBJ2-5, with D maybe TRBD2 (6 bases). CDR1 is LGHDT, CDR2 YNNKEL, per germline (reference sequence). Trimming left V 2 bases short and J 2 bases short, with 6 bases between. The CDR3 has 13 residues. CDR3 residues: CASSQSGQETQYF. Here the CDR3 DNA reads TGTGCCAGCAGCCAAAGCGGGCAAGAGACCCAGTACTTC.

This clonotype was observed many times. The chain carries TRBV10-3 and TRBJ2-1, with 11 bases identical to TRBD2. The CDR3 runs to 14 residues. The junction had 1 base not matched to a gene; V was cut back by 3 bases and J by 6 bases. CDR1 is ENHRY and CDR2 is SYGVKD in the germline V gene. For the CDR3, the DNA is TGTGCCATCAGTGATAGCGGGGGGGCCAATGAGCAGTTCTTC. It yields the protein CAISDSGGANEQFF.

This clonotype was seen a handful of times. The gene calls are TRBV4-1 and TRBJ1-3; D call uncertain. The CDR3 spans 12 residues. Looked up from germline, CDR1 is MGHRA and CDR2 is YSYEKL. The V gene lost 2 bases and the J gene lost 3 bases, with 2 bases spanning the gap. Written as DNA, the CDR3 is TGCGCCAGCAGCCAAAATGGAAACACCATATATTTT. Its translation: CASSQNGNTIYF.

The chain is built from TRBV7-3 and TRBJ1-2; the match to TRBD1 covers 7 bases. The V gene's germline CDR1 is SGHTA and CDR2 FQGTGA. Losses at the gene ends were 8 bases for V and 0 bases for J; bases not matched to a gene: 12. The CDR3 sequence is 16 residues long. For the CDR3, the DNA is TGTGCCAGCGGAGGGAAAGGGACAGTTGCTAACTATGGCTACACCTTC. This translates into CASGGKGTVANYGYTF.

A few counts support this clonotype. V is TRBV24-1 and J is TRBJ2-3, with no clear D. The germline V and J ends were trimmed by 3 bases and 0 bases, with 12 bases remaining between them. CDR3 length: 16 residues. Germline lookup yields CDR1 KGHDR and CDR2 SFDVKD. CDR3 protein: CATSDPAPTSTDTQYF. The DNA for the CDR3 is TGTGCCACCAGTGATCCTGCGCCAACTAGCACAGATACGCAGTATTTT.

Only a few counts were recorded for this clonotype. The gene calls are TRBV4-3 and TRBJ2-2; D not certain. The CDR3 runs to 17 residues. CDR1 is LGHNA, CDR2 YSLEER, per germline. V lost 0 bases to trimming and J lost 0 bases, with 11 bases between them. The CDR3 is CASSQDLGRANTGELFF. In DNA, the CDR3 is TGCGCCAGCAGCCAAGACCTGGGCCGGGCGAACACCGGGGAGCTGTTTTTT.

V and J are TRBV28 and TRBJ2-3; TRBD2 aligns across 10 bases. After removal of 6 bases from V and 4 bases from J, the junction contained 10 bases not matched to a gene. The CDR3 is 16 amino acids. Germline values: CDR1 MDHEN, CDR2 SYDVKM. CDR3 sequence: CASRNHPAGGPDTQYF. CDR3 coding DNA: TGTGCCAGCAGGAATCACCCAGCGGGAGGGCCAGATACGCAGTATTTT.

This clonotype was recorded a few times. The CDR3, as DNA: TGTGCCAGCAGGCGAGCGGGAGCCGGGGAGCTGTTTTTT. It yields the protein CASRRAGAGELFF. V is TRBV6-1 and J is TRBJ2-2; 8 bases match TRBD2. J gave up 6 bases and V 6 bases, and 3 bases lay outside the gene matches. There are 13 residues in the CDR3. The V gene's germline CDR1 is MNHNS and CDR2 SASEGT.